The 23 T cell receptor beta chains given below trace back to one sample, sequenced in a study of blood T cell repertoires in COVID-19. Profiling relied on immunoSEQ multiplex PCR, and the TCRdb table lists in-frame clones only, not all of them. The table records roughly 48,000 clones, 85% to 90% of them present only once. The sequenced sample consisted of peripheral blood. These receptors were collected from a human donor in a cohort sampled during active COVID-19.

The rearrangement links TRBV30 to TRBJ2-6; D possibly corresponds to TRBD2 (5 bases). Germline V gene lookup returns CDR1 GTSNPN and CDR2 SVGIG (reference sequence). The CDR3 consists of 18 residues. The ends were cut back, 1 base at V and 4 bases at J, with 20 bases in the middle. The CDR3 DNA follows: TGTGCCTGGAGTGGCAAGTCGGAGTCCTCGGGGGGGGCCAACGTCCTGACTTTC. Its protein is CAWSGKSESSGGANVLTF.

The CDR3 nucleotides read TGCGCCAGCAGCTTGGGAGACCCACGTGCCGGGACAGGGGACGAAAAACTGTTTTTT. This encodes CASSLGDPRAGTGDEKLFF. The chain couples TRBV5-1 to TRBJ1-4, with 10 bases identical to TRBD1. The CDR3 is made up of 19 amino acids. V dropped 0 bases and J dropped 8; count of bases not matched to a gene: 16. Germline CDR1 SGHRS, CDR2 YFSETQ.

This clone was recorded only once. The J gene is TRBJ2-5, the V gene TRBV2, with TRBD1 as a possible D gene (5 bases). The CDR3 sequence is 13 residues long. Germline CDR1 and CDR2: SNHLY and FYNNEI. V lost 1 base, J lost 5 bases, and 8 bases lay in between. DNA for the CDR3: TGTGCCAGCAGTGAAGGCAGGGTTGAGACCCAGTACTTC. Translated: CASSEGRVETQYF.

This chain uses TRBV5-4 with TRBJ1-1; D may be TRBD1 (6 bases). Trimming took 0 bases from V and 3 from J, leaving 15 bases between them. The CDR3 consists of 16 residues. Germline V gives CDR1 SGHNT, CDR2 YYREEE (reference sequence). The DNA for the CDR3 is TGTGCCAGCAGCTTGGGTGGGGGGGCGAGGGACACTGAAGCTTTCTTT. It specifies CASSLGGGARDTEAFF.

The chain employs TRBV20-1 and TRBJ1-1; D possibly corresponds to TRBD1 (6 bases). This CDR3 spans 11 amino acids. V lost 6 bases, J lost 3 bases, and 8 bases lay in between. Germline CDR1 DFQATT, CDR2 SNEGSKA (reference sequence). In nucleotides, the CDR3 is TGCAGTGCCGAGGGGGACACTGAAGCTTTCTTT. Encoded protein: CSAEGDTEAFF.

J is TRBJ1-1 and V is TRBV6-5; the D gene is possibly TRBD1 (5 bases). This CDR3 has 14 residues. The germline gives CDR1 MNHEY, CDR2 SVGAGI. Trimming left V 2 bases short and J 0 bases short, with 7 bases between. CDR3 loop: CASSYDRLNTEAFF. The CDR3 DNA is TGTGCCAGCAGTTACGACAGACTGAACACTGAAGCTTTCTTT.

This clone was recorded a few times. J is TRBJ2-3 and V is TRBV10-3; 8 positions agree with TRBD1. In germline, CDR1 is ENHRY, CDR2 SYGVKD. This CDR3 has 14 residues. Trimming removed 7 bases from V and 4 bases from J; junction bases left unmatched: 7. The CDR3 DNA follows: TGTGCCATCACAGCAGGGGGCGCATCAGATACGCAGTATTTT. It encodes CAITAGGASDTQYF.

The chain employs TRBV19 and TRBJ1-5; possible D gene TRBD1, 6 bases. CDR3 length equals 16 residues. Per germline, CDR1 LNHDA and CDR2 SQIVND (reference sequence). V lost 1 base, J lost 2 bases, and 12 bases lay in between. Here the CDR3 reads CASSIVSRGGNQPQHF. Here the CDR3 DNA reads TGTGCCAGTAGTATAGTTTCCAGGGGAGGCAATCAGCCCCAGCATTTT.

J is TRBJ2-2 and V is TRBV2; 10 bases agree with TRBD2. Unmatched junction bases numbered 11, after V lost 6 bases and J lost 7 bases. CDR1 SNHLY and CDR2 FYNNEI come from the germline V gene. This CDR3 contains 16 residues. CDR3 DNA: TGTGCCAGCAGCATAGCGGGGGGAGGCTGGGACGGGGAGCTGTTTTTT. Residues: CASSIAGGGWDGELFF.

The chain uses TRBV5-8 and TRBJ1-6; D unresolved. Germline V gene data show CDR1 as SGHTS and CDR2 as YDEGEE. There are 12 residues in the CDR3. V was trimmed by 4 bases and J by 14 bases, leaving 13 bases between them. CDR3 amino acids: CASSPGLVTLHF. The CDR3 DNA reads as TGTGCCAGCAGCCCCGGACTGGTAACCCTCCACTTT.

The chain recombines TRBV7-2 with TRBJ1-5, with D perhaps TRBD1 (5 bases). V dropped 3 bases and J dropped 9 bases, with 15 bases sitting between them. CDR1 SGHTA and CDR2 FQGNSA come from the germline V gene. This CDR3 contains 14 residues. CDR3 sequence: CASSLAAGRGPQHF. The CDR3 region has the DNA TGTGCCAGCAGCTTGGCGGCGGGGAGGGGGCCCCAGCATTTT. Supplemented by reference TRBV7-2 and TRBJ1-5, the full variable domain reads GAGVSQSPSNKVTEKGKDVELRCDPISGHTALYWYRQSLGQGLEFLIYFQGNSAPDKSGLPSDRFSAERTGGSVSTLTIQRTQQEDSAVYLCASSLAAGRGPQHFGDGTRLSIL.

The V call is TRBV5-1, the J call TRBJ1-2; D is uncertain. The germline V and J ends were trimmed by 0 bases and 7 bases, with 13 bases remaining between them. Germline V gene sequence: CDR1 SGHRS, CDR2 YFSETQ. The CDR3 extends over 14 amino acids. CDR3 sequence (DNA): TGCGCCAGCAGCTTGGAGCGGGCTCTCGGTGGCTACACCTTC. Protein: CASSLERALGGYTF.

This clone was seen only once. J is TRBJ1-4 and V is TRBV12-5; no firm D call. Germline lookup yields CDR1 LGHNT and CDR2 FRNRAP. This CDR3 contains 16 residues. V was cut by 4 bases and J by 8 bases, with 20 bases left in between. The DNA for the CDR3 is TGTGCTAGTGGTTCCGCTCTAAGCTATCCCCGGGAAAAACTGTTTTTT. Residues: CASGSALSYPREKLFF.

This chain uses TRBV19 with TRBJ2-6; perhaps TRBD1 as D (6 bases). V lost 11 bases and J 0 bases, leaving 17 bases between the germline ends. The germline gives CDR1 LNHDA, CDR2 SQIVND (reference sequence). This CDR3 region has 16 residues. This CDR3 is CAGSDRSFSGANVLTF. DNA of the CDR3: TGTGCCGGGTCGGACAGAAGCTTCTCTGGGGCCAACGTCCTGACTTTC.

The chain uses TRBV9 and TRBJ2-3; TRBD1 is a possible D gene (5 bases). This CDR3 comprises 16 residues. The V end was cut by 4 bases, the J end by 0 bases, with 15 bases between. Germline CDR1 reads SGDLS; CDR2 reads YYNGEE. CDR3 amino acids: CASSPLGLSSTDTQYF. The CDR3, as DNA: TGTGCCAGCAGCCCCCTGGGGCTATCTAGCACAGATACGCAGTATTTT.

Judged by abundance, this clone is medium-sized. The chain joins TRBV10-3 to TRBJ1-2; no definite D call. Trimming removed 5 bases from V and 5 bases from J, with 15 bases in between. This CDR3 has 14 residues. CDR1 and CDR2 from the germline V gene are ENHRY and SYGVKD. The CDR3 region is CAISNSGEPYGYTF. In DNA, the CDR3 is TGTGCCATCAGTAATAGTGGAGAACCTTATGGCTACACCTTC.

The chain links TRBV6-5 to TRBJ1-5, with TRBD1 as a possible D gene (6 bases). CDR1 and CDR2 (germline): MNHEY, SVGAGI. CDR3 length: 15 amino acids. Trimming took off 6 bases at V and 1 base at J, with 13 bases between the two ends. CDR3 sequence (DNA): TGTGCCAGCAGCCAGTTGGGGACAAGCAATCAGCCCCAGCATTTT. This gives the protein CASSQLGTSNQPQHF.

The chain couples TRBV6-5 to TRBJ1-1; D possibly corresponds to TRBD1 (6 bases). Germline CDR1 is MNHEY and CDR2 is SVGAGI. The CDR3 totals 11 residues. V shed 4 bases and J shed 6 bases, with 6 bases lying between them. The CDR3 here is CASSSGAEAFF. The CDR3 DNA sequence: TGTGCCAGCAGTTCAGGGGCTGAAGCTTTCTTT.

The gene calls are TRBV4-1 and TRBJ1-2, with 7 positions matching TRBD1. Germline V gives CDR1 MGHRA, CDR2 YSYEKL. The CDR3 extends over 16 amino acids. J was trimmed by 5 bases and V by 1 base; bases with no gene match: 10. In nucleotides, the CDR3 is TGCGCCAGCAGCCAAGCCGCAGGACAGGCCCATTATGGCTACACCTTC. Protein product: CASSQAAGQAHYGYTF.

DNA of the CDR3: TGTGCCAGCAGCTTGGATCCGGACACATCCTACGAGCAGTACTTC. Its protein product is CASSLDPDTSYEQYF. The chain joins TRBV5-4 to TRBJ2-7; D might be TRBD1 (5 bases). V was shortened by 0 bases and J by 1 base, with 11 bases between the two germline ends. Germline CDR1 is SGHNT and CDR2 is YYREEE (reference sequence). The CDR3 has 15 amino acids.

The genes are TRBV27 and TRBJ1-2; 11 bases are a match to TRBD1. The CDR3 totals 15 residues. Germline-derived CDR1 and CDR2 are MNHEY and SMNVEV (reference sequence). The ends lost 2 bases at V and 7 bases at J; junction bases unmatched: 6. For the CDR3, the DNA is TGTGCCAGCAGTTTAACGGGACAGGGGGTGAGTGGCTACACCTTC. Protein product: CASSLTGQGVSGYTF.

The chain combines TRBV6-5 with TRBJ1-1, with 8 bases identical to TRBD1. V was pared by 3 bases and J by 0 bases, with 3 bases of the junction left unmatched. The CDR3 is 15 residues long. Looked up from germline, CDR1 is MNHEY and CDR2 is SVGAGI. This CDR3 reads CASSYRTGLNTEAFF. CDR3 coding DNA: TGTGCCAGCAGTTATCGGACAGGGTTGAACACTGAAGCTTTCTTT.

The chain links TRBV6-2 or TRBV6-3 to TRBJ1-4, with 8 bases that match TRBD1. V lost 5 bases to trimming and J lost 0 bases; unmatched junction nucleotides: 5. The germline V gene has CDR1 MNHEY and CDR2 SVGEGT. The CDR3 loop spans 16 amino acids. CDR3 DNA sequence: TGTGCCAGCAGTAGGGGGACAGGACCAACTAATGAAAAACTGTTTTTT. It codes for CASSRGTGPTNEKLFF.